A selection of T cell receptor beta chains follows, all from one sample in a study of blood T cells in healthy people across ages. MiXCR, applied by TCRdb to the 5' RACE reads, yields one record per CDR3 protein. Altogether about 1.8 million distinct CDR3 sequences are present, around 48% being singletons, with the ten largest covering roughly 2%. Sequenced sample: blood. The receptors originated from a middle-aged woman in good health. The CDR3 runs from the conserved cysteine through the conserved F or W. The D gene is left open where the match is weak. Part of the rows lack a size; the others show once, few, many or a class for expanded clones.

>-|TRBJ2-1|-|TRBV7-9
CASSLGSNKLYNEQFF
TGTGCCAGCAGCTTAGGGTCAAACAAACTCTACAATGAGCAGTTCTTC
>-|TRBJ2-2|-|TRBV14
CASSQPKGGQYTGELFF
TGTGCCAGCAGCCAACCGAAGGGGGGCCAGTACACCGGGGAGCTGTTTTTT
>-|TRBJ2-3|-|TRBV7-9
CASRFTRTTDTQYF
TGTGCCAGCAGATTTACTAGAACTACAGATACGCAGTATTTT
>-|TRBJ2-5|few|TRBV7-2
CASSSLQRGETQYF
TGTGCCAGCAGCTCCCTGCAACGGGGGGAGACCCAGTACTTC
>-|TRBJ2-3|few|TRBV29-1
CSVVSEATQYF
TGCAGCGTTGTCTCGGAGGCTACGCAGTATTTT
>-|TRBJ2-3|-|TRBV7-2
CAGSFSRGGADTQYF
TGTGCCGGCAGCTTCTCCAGGGGCGGGGCAGATACGCAGTATTTT
>-|TRBJ2-5|-|TRBV6-5
CASNTMGGTQYF
TGTGCCAGCAACACTATGGGGGGGACCCAGTACTTC
>TRBD1|TRBJ2-7|few|TRBV4-3
CASSQAETGSSYEQYF
TGCGCCAGCAGCCAGGCCGAGACAGGGTCATCCTACGAGCAGTACTTC
>TRBD1|TRBJ1-1|-|TRBV3-1
CASRGKGADTEAFF
TGTGCCAGCAGAGGGAAGGGGGCGGACACTGAAGCTTTCTTT
>TRBD2|TRBJ2-5|-|TRBV6-2/TRBV6-3
CASSDPTSGQETQYF
TGTGCCAGCAGTGATCCGACTAGCGGGCAAGAGACCCAGTACTTC
>TRBD2|TRBJ2-4|few|TRBV20-1
CSATHYPIAGGLLAKNIQYF
TGCAGTGCTACCCACTACCCAATAGCGGGGGGTTTACTAGCCAAAAACATTCAGTACTTC
>TRBD2|TRBJ2-1|-|TRBV5-1
CASSLNSGSSDNEQFF
TGCGCCAGCAGCTTAAATAGCGGGAGTTCCGACAATGAGCAGTTCTTC
>-|TRBJ2-3|-|TRBV2
CASSVDLRDTQYF
TGTGCCAGCAGTGTAGATCTACGAGATACGCAGTATTTT
>TRBD1|TRBJ1-1|-|TRBV5-1
CASSRTGGAATGAFF
TGCGCCAGCAGCAGAACAGGGGGCGCGGCGACTGGAGCTTTCTTT
>TRBD1|TRBJ2-1|-|TRBV5-1
CASSFRDRGFLNEQFF
TGCGCCAGCAGCTTCCGGGACAGAGGGTTTTTGAATGAGCAGTTCTTC
>-|TRBJ2-1|few|TRBV5-1
CASHPSGPEDEQFF
TGCGCCAGCCACCCCAGCGGGCCCGAGGATGAGCAGTTCTTC
>TRBD2|TRBJ2-5|-|TRBV2
CASSGRLAGGKETQYF
TGTGCCAGCAGTGGCCGACTAGCGGGGGGAAAAGAGACCCAGTACTTC
>-|TRBJ2-5|-|TRBV6-5
CASVSGRTQYF
TGTGCCAGCGTGTCCGGGAGGACCCAGTACTTC
>-|TRBJ2-7|many|TRBV20-1
CSARDGRGYEQYF
TGCAGTGCTAGAGATGGCAGGGGATACGAGCAGTACTTC
>TRBD1|TRBJ1-4|-|TRBV24-1
CATSRTGGNQPEKLFF
TGTGCCACTAGTAGGACAGGGGGCAACCAACCGGAAAAACTGTTTTTT
>-|TRBJ1-2|few|TRBV29-1
CSVGRQFDGYTF
TGCAGCGTTGGGAGACAGTTCGACGGCTACACCTTC
>-|TRBJ1-2|-|TRBV20-1
CSARDLWTNYGYTF
TGCAGTGCTAGAGATCTCTGGACCAACTATGGCTACACCTTC
>-|TRBJ2-3|-|TRBV20-1
CSARNPGPTDTQYF
TGCAGTGCCCGGAATCCGGGTCCCACAGATACGCAGTATTTT
>-|TRBJ2-5|few|TRBV20-1
CSAMGAVGETQYF
TGCAGTGCTATGGGGGCCGTGGGGGAGACCCAGTACTTC
>-|TRBJ2-7|-|TRBV2
CASSEEAQGVAEQYF
TGTGCCAGCAGTGAAGAGGCACAGGGAGTCGCCGAGCAGTACTTC
>-|TRBJ2-5|-|TRBV11-2
CASSPLERVTQYF
TGTGCCAGCAGCCCCTTGGAGCGGGTGACCCAGTACTTC
>-|TRBJ2-3|-|TRBV12-3/TRBV12-4
CASTFGGASTDTQYF
TGTGCCAGCACCTTCGGTGGTGCTAGCACAGATACGCAGTATTTT
>-|TRBJ2-7|-|TRBV21-1
CASPKGPHRVSYEQYF
TGTGCCAGCCCCAAAGGCCCACACAGGGTCTCCTACGAGCAGTACTTC
>-|TRBJ2-3|-|TRBV6-5
CASSRQWSQDTQYF
TGTGCCAGCAGCCGGCAGTGGTCCCAAGATACGCAGTATTTT
>-|TRBJ1-2|-|TRBV4-3
CASSQDFSSYGYTF
TGCGCCAGCAGCCAAGATTTCAGTTCCTATGGCTACACCTTC
>-|TRBJ2-7|-|TRBV10-3
CAITSDSRSYEQYF
TGTGCCATCACCTCAGACAGCCGATCCTACGAGCAGTACTTC
>-|TRBJ1-5|-|TRBV12-3/TRBV12-4
CASSHGGGSDQPQHF
TGTGCCAGCAGCCATGGGGGGGGCTCGGACCAGCCCCAGCATTTT
>TRBD1|TRBJ1-2|-|TRBV20-1
CSASRQGALNYGYTF
TGCAGTGCCAGCCGACAGGGGGCTCTTAACTATGGCTACACCTTC
>-|TRBJ2-4|few|TRBV7-2
CASSLADIQYF
TGTGCCAGCAGCTTAGCGGACATTCAGTACTTC
>TRBD1|TRBJ2-5|-|TRBV5-1
CASSLGGPGGYETQYF
TGCGCCAGCAGCTTGGGGGGTCCAGGGGGCTATGAGACCCAGTACTTC
>TRBD1|TRBJ1-4|-|TRBV7-9
CASSLTGVREKLFF
TGTGCCAGCAGCCTGACAGGGGTAAGGGAAAAACTGTTTTTT
>-|TRBJ2-1|-|TRBV28
CASSQQEGWRDEQFF
TGTGCCAGCAGTCAACAGGAGGGGTGGAGGGATGAGCAGTTCTTC
>TRBD1|TRBJ2-7|-|TRBV5-1
CASSLGSQGTYEQYF
TGCGCCAGCAGCTTGGGTTCACAGGGGACCTACGAGCAGTACTTC
>-|TRBJ1-4|-|TRBV15
CATSRPLQGVYEKLFF
TGTGCCACCAGCAGACCACTTCAGGGAGTGTACGAAAAACTGTTTTTT
>-|TRBJ2-3|-|TRBV7-8
CASSERTGSTDTQYF
TGTGCCAGCAGCGAGCGAACCGGGAGCACAGATACGCAGTATTTT
>TRBD1|TRBJ2-6|few|TRBV10-3
CAIRAGGRSGANVLTF
TGTGCCATCAGGGCAGGGGGCCGATCTGGGGCCAACGTCCTGACTTTC
>-|TRBJ2-5|-|TRBV7-2
CASSSTGMEGVTQYF
TGTGCCAGCAGCTCAACAGGGATGGAAGGGGTGACCCAGTACTTC
>-|TRBJ2-5|-|TRBV27
CASSFGRIETQYF
TGTGCCAGCAGTTTTGGGCGGATAGAGACCCAGTACTTC
>-|TRBJ2-5|-|TRBV28
CASSLQKRSYNEQYF
TGTGCCAGCAGTTTACAAAAGCGGTCCTACAATGAGCAGTACTTC
>-|TRBJ1-5|-|TRBV12-3/TRBV12-4
CASSLIGGGNTNQPQHF
TGTGCCAGCAGTTTGATAGGGGGAGGTAACACAAATCAGCCCCAGCATTTT
>-|TRBJ2-3|-|TRBV7-3
CASSLNGLKDTQYF
TGTGCCAGCAGCTTAAACGGGCTAAAAGATACGCAGTATTTT
>-|TRBJ2-7|-|TRBV4-3
CASSQGGRGSWEQYF
TGCGCCAGCAGCCAGGGCGGACGAGGGAGTTGGGAGCAGTACTTC
>TRBD1|TRBJ2-1|-|TRBV5-6
CASSLQGPRGGEQFF
TGTGCCAGCAGCTTACAGGGGCCCCGAGGGGGAGAGCAGTTCTTC
>-|TRBJ2-5|-|TRBV2
CASSPILGTQYF
TGTGCCAGCAGTCCTATCCTAGGGACCCAGTACTTC
>-|TRBJ2-6|few|TRBV7-2
CASSFLQGSGANVLTF
TGTGCCAGCAGCTTCTTACAGGGCTCTGGGGCCAACGTCCTGACTTTC
>TRBD1|TRBJ2-4|-|TRBV27
CASSFSRGQGKNIQYF
TGTGCCAGCAGTTTTAGTCGGGGACAGGGGAAAAACATTCAGTACTTC
>-|TRBJ1-2|few|TRBV5-1
CASSLMTGFGYTF
TGCGCCAGCAGCCTGATGACGGGATTCGGCTACACCTTC
>-|TRBJ1-2|few|TRBV6-5
CASTTAAVGYGYTF
TGTGCCAGCACCACGGCGGCAGTGGGCTATGGCTACACCTTC
>-|TRBJ2-7|few|TRBV7-4
CASSLVSGNDEQYF
TGTGCCAGCAGCTTAGTGTCAGGGAATGACGAGCAGTACTTC
>TRBD2|TRBJ2-7|few|TRBV4-1
CASSQLRAGGLHEQYF
TGCGCCAGCAGCCAGCTCCGTGCGGGGGGGCTCCACGAGCAGTACTTC
>-|TRBJ2-7|-|TRBV5-1
CASSSRRTSYEQYF
TGCGCCAGCAGCTCCCGACGGACCTCCTACGAGCAGTACTTC